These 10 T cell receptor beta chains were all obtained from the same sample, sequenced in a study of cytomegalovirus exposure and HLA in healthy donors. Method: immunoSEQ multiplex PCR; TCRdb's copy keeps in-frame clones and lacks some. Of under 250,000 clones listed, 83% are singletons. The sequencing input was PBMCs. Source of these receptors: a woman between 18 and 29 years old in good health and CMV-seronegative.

This chain's CDR3 is CASSLVRDGELFF. CDR3 nucleotide sequence: TGTGCCAGCAGCTTAGTGAGGGATGGGGAGCTGTTTTTT. The chain recombines TRBV7-8 with TRBJ2-2; tentatively, D is TRBD2 (5 bases). Germline V lookup: CDR1 SGHVS, CDR2 FQNEAQ. Trimming took 1 base from V and 8 from J, leaving 8 bases between them. The CDR3 length is 13 residues.

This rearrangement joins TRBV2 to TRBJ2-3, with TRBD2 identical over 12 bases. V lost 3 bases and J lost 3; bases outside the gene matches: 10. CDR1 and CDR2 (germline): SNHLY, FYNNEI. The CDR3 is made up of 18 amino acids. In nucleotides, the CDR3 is TGTGCCAGCAGTGAGTTTAGGGCTAGCGGGGGGGCTACAGATACGCAGTATTTT. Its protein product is CASSEFRASGGATDTQYF.

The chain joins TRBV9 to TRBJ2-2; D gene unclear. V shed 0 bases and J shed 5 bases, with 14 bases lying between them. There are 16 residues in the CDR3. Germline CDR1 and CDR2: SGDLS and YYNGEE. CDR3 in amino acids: CASSVDPRPPTGELFF. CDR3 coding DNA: TGTGCCAGCAGCGTAGATCCCCGTCCGCCGACCGGGGAGCTGTTTTTT.

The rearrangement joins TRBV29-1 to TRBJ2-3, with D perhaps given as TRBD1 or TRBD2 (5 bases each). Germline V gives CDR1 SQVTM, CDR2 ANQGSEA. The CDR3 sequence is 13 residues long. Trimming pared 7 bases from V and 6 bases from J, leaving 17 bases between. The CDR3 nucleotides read TGCAGCGCAGACGGGGCTTCGCGCGATACGCAGTATTTT. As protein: CSADGASRDTQYF.

CDR3 amino acids: CASTFGGTQYGYTF. The CDR3 DNA sequence: TGTGCCAGCACTTTTGGGGGCACCCAATATGGCTACACCTTC. The chain carries TRBV28 and TRBJ1-2, with D possibly TRBD1 on 6 matching bases. Between the trimmed V and J ends, which lost 7 bases and 5 bases, there was a span of 17 bases. This CDR3 comprises 14 residues. Germline V gene lookup returns CDR1 MDHEN and CDR2 SYDVKM.

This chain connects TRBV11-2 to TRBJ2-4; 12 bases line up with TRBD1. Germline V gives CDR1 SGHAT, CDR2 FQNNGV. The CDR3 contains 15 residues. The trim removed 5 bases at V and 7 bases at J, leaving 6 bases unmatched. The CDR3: CASSRGTGGWNIQYF. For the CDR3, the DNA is TGTGCCAGCAGCCGTGGGACAGGGGGCTGGAACATTCAGTACTTC.

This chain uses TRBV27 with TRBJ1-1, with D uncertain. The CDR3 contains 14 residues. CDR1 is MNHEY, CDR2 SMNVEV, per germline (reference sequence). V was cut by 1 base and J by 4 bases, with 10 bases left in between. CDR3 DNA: TGTGCCAGCAGTTTATTTAGGGCCCCCACTGAAGCTTTCTTT. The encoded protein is CASSLFRAPTEAFF.

CDR3 sequence: CSSGMNTEAFF. CDR3 in DNA: TGTTCGAGCGGTATGAACACTGAAGCTTTCTTT. The gene calls are TRBV6-5 and TRBJ1-1; no clear D. This CDR3 is 11 amino acids long. Germline loops: CDR1 MNHEY, CDR2 SVGAGI.

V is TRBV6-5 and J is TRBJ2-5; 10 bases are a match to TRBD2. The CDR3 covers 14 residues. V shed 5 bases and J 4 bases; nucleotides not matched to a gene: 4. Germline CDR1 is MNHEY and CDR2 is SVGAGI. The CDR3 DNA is TGTGCCAGCAGTCTAGCGGGGGCCGGAGAGACCCAGTACTTC. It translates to CASSLAGAGETQYF.

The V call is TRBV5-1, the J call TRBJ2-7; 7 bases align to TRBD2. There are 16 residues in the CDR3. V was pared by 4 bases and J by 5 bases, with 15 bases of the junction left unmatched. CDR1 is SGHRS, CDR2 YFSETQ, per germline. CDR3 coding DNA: TGCGCCAGCAGCCACGGGTGGGCGGCGGGAGAGCACGAGCAGTACTTC. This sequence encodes CASSHGWAAGEHEQYF.